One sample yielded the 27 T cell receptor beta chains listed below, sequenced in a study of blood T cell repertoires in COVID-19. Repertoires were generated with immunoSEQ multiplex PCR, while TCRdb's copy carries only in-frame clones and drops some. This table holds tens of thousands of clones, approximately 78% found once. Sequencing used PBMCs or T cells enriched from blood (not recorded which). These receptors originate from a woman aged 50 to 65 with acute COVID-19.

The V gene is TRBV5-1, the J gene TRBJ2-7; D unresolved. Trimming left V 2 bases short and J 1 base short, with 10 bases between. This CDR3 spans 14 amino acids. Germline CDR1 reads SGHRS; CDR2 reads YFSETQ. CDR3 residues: CASSLRGESYEQYF. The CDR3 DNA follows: TGCGCCAGCAGCTTACGAGGAGAATCCTACGAGCAGTACTTC.

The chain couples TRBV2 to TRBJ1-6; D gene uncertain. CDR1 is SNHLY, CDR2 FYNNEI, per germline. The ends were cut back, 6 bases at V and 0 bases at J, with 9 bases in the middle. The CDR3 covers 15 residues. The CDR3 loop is CASSAQSSYNSPLHF. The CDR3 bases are TGTGCCAGCAGCGCACAGAGCTCCTATAATTCACCCCTCCACTTT.

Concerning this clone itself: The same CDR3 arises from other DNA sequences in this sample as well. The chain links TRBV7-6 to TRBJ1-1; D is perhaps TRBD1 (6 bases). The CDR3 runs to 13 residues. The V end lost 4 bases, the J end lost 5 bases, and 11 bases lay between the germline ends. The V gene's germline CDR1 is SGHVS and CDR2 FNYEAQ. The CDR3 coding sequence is TGTGCCAGCAGCTCGCAGGGGAGAACTGAAGCTTTCTTT. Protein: CASSSQGRTEAFF.

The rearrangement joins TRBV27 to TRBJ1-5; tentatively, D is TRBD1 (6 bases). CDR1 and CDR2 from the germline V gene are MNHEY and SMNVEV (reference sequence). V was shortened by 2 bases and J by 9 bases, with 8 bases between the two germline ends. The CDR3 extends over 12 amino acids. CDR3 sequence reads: CASSLKGGPQHF. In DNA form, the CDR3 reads TGTGCCAGCAGTTTAAAAGGGGGGCCCCAGCATTTT.

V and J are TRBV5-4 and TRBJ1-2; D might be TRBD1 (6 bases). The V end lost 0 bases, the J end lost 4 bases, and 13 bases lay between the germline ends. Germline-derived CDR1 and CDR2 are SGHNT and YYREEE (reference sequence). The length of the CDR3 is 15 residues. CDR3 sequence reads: CASSLGGVGGYGYTF. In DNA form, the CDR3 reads TGTGCCAGCAGCTTGGGTGGGGTAGGGGGCTATGGCTACACCTTC.

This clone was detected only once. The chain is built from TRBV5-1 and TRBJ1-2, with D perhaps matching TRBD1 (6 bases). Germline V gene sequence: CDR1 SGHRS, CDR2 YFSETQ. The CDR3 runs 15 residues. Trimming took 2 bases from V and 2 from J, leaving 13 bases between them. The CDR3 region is CASSLPGQENYGYTF. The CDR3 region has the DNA TGCGCCAGCAGCTTACCGGGACAAGAGAACTATGGCTACACCTTC.

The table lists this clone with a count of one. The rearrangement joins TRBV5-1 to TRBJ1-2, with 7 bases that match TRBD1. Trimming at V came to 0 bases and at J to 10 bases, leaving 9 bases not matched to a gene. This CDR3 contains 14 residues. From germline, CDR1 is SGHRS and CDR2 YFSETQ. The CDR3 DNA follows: TGCGCCAGCAGCTTGGAAGGACAGGCTGACGTCTACACCTTC. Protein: CASSLEGQADVYTF.

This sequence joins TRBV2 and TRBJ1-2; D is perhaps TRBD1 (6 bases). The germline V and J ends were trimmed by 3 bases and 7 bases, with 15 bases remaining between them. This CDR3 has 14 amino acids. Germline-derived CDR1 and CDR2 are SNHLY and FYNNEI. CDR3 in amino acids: CASSEETTGLGYTF. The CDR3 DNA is TGTGCCAGCAGTGAGGAAACAACAGGGCTTGGCTACACCTTC.

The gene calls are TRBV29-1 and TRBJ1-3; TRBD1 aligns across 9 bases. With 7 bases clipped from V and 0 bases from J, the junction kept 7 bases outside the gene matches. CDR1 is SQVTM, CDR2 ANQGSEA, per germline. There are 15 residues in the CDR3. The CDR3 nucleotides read TGCAGCGCACATTTACAGGGGGCCTCTGGAAACACCATATATTTT. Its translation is CSAHLQGASGNTIYF.

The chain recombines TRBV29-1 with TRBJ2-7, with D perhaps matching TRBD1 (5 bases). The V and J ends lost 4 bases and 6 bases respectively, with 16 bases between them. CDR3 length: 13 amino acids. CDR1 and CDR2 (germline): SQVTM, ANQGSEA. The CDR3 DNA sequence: TGCAGCGTTGTGGTAGCAGGGCTAGGCGAGCAGTACTTC. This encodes CSVVVAGLGEQYF.

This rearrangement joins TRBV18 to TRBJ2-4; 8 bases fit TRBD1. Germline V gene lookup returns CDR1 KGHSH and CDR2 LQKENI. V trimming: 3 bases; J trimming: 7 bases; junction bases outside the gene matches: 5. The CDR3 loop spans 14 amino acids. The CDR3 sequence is CASSPPGQANIQYF. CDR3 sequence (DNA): TGTGCCAGCTCACCTCCGGGACAGGCGAACATTCAGTACTTC.

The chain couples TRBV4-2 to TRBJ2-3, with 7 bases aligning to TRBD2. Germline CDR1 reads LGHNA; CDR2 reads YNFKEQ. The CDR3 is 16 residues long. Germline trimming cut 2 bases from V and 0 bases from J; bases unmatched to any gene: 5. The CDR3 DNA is TGTGCCAGCAGCCAAATGGGGCGGGGGAGCACAGATACGCAGTATTTT. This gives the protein CASSQMGRGSTDTQYF.

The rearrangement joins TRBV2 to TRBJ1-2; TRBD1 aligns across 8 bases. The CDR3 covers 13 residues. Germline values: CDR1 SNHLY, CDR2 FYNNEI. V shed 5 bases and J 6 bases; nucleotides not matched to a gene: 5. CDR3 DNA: TGTGCCAGCAGTTCTCAGGGGGCTCATGGCTACACCTTC. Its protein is CASSSQGAHGYTF.

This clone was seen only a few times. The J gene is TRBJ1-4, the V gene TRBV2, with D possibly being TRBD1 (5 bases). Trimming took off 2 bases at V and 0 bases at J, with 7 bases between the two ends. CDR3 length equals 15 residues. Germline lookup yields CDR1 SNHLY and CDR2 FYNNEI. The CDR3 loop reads CASSEQGATNEKLFF. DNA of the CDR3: TGTGCCAGCAGTGAACAGGGTGCAACTAATGAAAAACTGTTTTTT.

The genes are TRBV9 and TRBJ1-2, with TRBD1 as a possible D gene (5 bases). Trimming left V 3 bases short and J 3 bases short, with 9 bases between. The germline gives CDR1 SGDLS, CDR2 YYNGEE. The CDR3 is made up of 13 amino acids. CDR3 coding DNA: TGTGCCAGCAGCGCCCAGGGCCACTATGGCTACACCTTC. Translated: CASSAQGHYGYTF. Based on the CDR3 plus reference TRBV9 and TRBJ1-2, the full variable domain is DSGVTQTPKHLITATGQRVTLRCSPRSGDLSVYWYQQSLDQGLQFLIQYYNGEERAKGNILERFSAQQFPDLHSELNLSSLELGDSALYFCASSAQGHYGYTFGSGTRLTVV.

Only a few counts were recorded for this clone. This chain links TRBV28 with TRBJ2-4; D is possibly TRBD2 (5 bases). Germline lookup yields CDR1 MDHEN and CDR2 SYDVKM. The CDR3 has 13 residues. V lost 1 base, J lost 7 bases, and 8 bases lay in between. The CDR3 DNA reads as TGTGCCAGCAGTTTATTTACGGGGAACATTCAGTACTTC. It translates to CASSLFTGNIQYF.

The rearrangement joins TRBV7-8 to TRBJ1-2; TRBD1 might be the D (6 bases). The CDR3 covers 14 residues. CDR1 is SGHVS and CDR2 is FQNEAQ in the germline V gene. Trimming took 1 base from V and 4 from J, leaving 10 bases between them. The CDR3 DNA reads TGTGCCAGCAGCTTAGGGGACAAGACCTATGGCTACACCTTC. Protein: CASSLGDKTYGYTF.

The CDR3 bases are TGTGCCAGCAGACCAGCGGGGGGGCCAGATACGCAGTATTTT. Translation: CASRPAGGPDTQYF. This chain connects TRBV6-5 to TRBJ2-3, with 10 bases that match TRBD2. The CDR3 runs 14 residues. The V gene end was trimmed by 6 bases and the J gene end by 4 bases; junction bases not matched to a gene: 4. In germline, CDR1 is MNHEY, CDR2 SVGAGI.

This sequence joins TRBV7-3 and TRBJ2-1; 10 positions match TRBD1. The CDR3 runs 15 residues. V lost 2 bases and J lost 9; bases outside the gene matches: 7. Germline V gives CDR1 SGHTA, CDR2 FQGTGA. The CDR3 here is CASSLGGTGVSEQFF. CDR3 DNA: TGTGCCAGCAGCTTAGGCGGGACAGGGGTGAGTGAGCAGTTCTTC.

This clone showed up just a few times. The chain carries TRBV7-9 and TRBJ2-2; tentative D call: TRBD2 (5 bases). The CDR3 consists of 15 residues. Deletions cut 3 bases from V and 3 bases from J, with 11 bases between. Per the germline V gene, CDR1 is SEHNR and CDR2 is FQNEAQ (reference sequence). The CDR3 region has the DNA TGTGCCAGCAGCTTCGGAGCGGCGGACACCGGGGAGCTGTTTTTT. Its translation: CASSFGAADTGELFF.

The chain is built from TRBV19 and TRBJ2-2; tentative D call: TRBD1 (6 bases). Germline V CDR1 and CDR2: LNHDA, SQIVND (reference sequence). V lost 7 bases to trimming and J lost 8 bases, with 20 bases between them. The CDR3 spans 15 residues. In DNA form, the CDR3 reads TGTGCCAGTACCCCTATGATGGGGGCTAGGGGGGAGCTGTTTTTT. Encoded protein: CASTPMMGARGELFF.

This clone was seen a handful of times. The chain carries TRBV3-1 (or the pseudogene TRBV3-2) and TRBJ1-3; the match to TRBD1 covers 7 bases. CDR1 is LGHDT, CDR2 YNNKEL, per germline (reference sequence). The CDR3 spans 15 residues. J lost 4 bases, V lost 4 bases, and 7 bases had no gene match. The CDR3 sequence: CASSRTGGGGNTIYF. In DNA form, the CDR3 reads TGTGCCAGCAGCCGGACAGGTGGAGGAGGAAACACCATATATTTT.

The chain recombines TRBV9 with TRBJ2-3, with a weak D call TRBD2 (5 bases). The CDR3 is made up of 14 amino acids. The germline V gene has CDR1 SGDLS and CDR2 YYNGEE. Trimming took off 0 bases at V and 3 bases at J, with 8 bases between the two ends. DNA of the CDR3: TGTGCCAGCAGCGTAGAGGGCGGGACAGATACGCAGTATTTT. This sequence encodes CASSVEGGTDTQYF. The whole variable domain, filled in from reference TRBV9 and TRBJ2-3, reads DSGVTQTPKHLITATGQRVTLRCSPRSGDLSVYWYQQSLDQGLQFLIQYYNGEERAKGNILERFSAQQFPDLHSELNLSSLELGDSALYFCASSVEGGTDTQYFGPGTRLTVL.

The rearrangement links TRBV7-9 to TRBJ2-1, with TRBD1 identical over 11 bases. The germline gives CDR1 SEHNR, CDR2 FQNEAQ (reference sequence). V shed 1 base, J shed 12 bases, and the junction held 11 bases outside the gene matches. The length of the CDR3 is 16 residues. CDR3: CASSLGTGGQGGRQFF. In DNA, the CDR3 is TGTGCCAGCAGCTTAGGTACCGGGGGACAGGGGGGACGGCAGTTCTTC.

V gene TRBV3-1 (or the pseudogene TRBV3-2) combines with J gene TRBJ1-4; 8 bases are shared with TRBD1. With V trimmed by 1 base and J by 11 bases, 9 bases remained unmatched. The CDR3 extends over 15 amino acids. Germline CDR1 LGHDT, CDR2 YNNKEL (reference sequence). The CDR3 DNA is TGTGCCAGCAGCCAAGGAAAAGGACAGGGCGCGAAACTGTTTTTT. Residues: CASSQGKGQGAKLFF.

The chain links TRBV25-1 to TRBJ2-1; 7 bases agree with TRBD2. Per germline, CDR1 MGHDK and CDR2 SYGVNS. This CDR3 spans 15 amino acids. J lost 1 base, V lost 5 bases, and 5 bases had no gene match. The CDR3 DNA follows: TGTGCCAGCAGTAAAACTAGCGCATCCTACAATGAGCAGTTCTTC. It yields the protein CASSKTSASYNEQFF.

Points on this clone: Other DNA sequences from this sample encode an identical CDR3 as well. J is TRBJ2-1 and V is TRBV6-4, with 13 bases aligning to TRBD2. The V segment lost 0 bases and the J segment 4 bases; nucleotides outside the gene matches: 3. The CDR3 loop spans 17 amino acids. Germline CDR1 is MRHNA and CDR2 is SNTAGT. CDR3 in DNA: TGTGCCAGCAGTGACTCAACTAGCGGGGGGGATTACAATGAGCAGTTCTTC. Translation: CASSDSTSGGDYNEQFF.